Shown below are 23 T cell receptor beta chains from a single sample sequenced in a study of control samples from healthy donors and cancer patients. TCRdb keeps only in-frame clones here, not all; method: immunoSEQ multiplex PCR. The sample lists about 410,000 clones, 90% seen once, with roughly 6.4% in the top ten. Sequencing was done on a sample of PBMCs. The receptors come from a man aged 40-50 years with head and neck cancer.

The genes are TRBV7-8 and TRBJ1-2; D possibly corresponds to TRBD1 (5 bases). This CDR3 spans 12 amino acids. The ends were cut back, 5 bases at V and 10 bases at J, with 14 bases in the middle. Germline V gene sequence: CDR1 SGHVS, CDR2 FQNEAQ. CDR3 protein: CASSLDVDNYTF. The CDR3 coding sequence is TGTGCCAGCAGCCTGGACGTGGACAACTACACCTTC.

The chain couples TRBV30 to TRBJ1-5, with D possibly matching TRBD1 (5 bases). The CDR3 runs to 13 residues. Trimming shortened V by 4 bases and J by 1 base, and 8 bases separated the two germline ends. Germline V gene data show CDR1 as GTSNPN and CDR2 as SVGIG (reference sequence). The CDR3 region has the DNA TGTGCCTGGAATTCAGGGAGCAATCAGCCCCAGCATTTT. It specifies CAWNSGSNQPQHF. Drawing the rest from reference TRBV30 and TRBJ1-5, the complete variable domain is SQTIHQWPATLVQPVGSPLSLECTVEGTSNPNLYWYRQAAGRGLQLLFYSVGIGQISSEVPQNLSASRPQDRQFILSSKKLLLSDSGFYLCAWNSGSNQPQHFGDGTRLSIL.

The chain links TRBV6-5 to TRBJ1-1; D call uncertain. Germline CDR1 MNHEY, CDR2 SVGAGI. V dropped 7 bases and J dropped 7 bases, with 10 bases sitting between them. The CDR3 length is 11 residues. In DNA form, the CDR3 reads TGTGCCAGCACCTCCCCGCATGAAGCTTTCTTT. Amino acid sequence: CASTSPHEAFF.

The gene calls are TRBV6-5 and TRBJ2-2, with 8 bases fitting TRBD1. The trim removed 6 bases at V and 7 bases at J, leaving 7 bases unmatched. CDR1 and CDR2 from the germline V gene are MNHEY and SVGAGI. The CDR3 is 14 residues long. The CDR3 loop is CASRRTGIVGELFF. CDR3 nucleotides: TGTGCCAGCAGACGGACAGGGATCGTCGGGGAGCTGTTTTTT.

The chain is built from TRBV11-2 and TRBJ2-5; no reliable D call. This CDR3 region has 12 residues. Per germline, CDR1 SGHAT and CDR2 FQNNGV. V dropped 6 bases and J dropped 7 bases, with 12 bases sitting between them. Here the CDR3 DNA reads TGTGCCAGCAGAGCCCGCCTTGGGACCCAGTACTTC. This encodes CASRARLGTQYF.

The chain uses TRBV3-1 (or the pseudogene TRBV3-2) and TRBJ1-2; TRBD1 matches 7 bases. V lost 0 bases, J lost 8 bases, and 0 bases stayed unmatched. Germline V gives CDR1 LGHDT, CDR2 YNNKEL (reference sequence). The CDR3 length is 12 residues. The CDR3 loop is CASSQEGQGYTF. In nucleotides, the CDR3 is TGTGCCAGCAGCCAAGAGGGACAGGGCTACACCTTC.

The genes are TRBV7-8 and TRBJ2-1; 7 bases are a match to TRBD2. The CDR3 contains 14 residues. Germline V gene sequence: CDR1 SGHVS, CDR2 FQNEAQ. Unmatched junction bases numbered 7, after V lost 4 bases and J lost 7 bases. CDR3 sequence reads: CASSWIGDYNEQFF. The CDR3, as DNA: TGTGCCAGCAGCTGGATAGGGGACTATAATGAGCAGTTCTTC.

The chain is built from TRBV7-9 and TRBJ1-4; D perhaps matches TRBD1 (5 bases). CDR3 length equals 15 residues. V lost 4 bases, J lost 8 bases, and 17 bases lay in between. The germline CDR1 and CDR2 sequences are SEHNR and FQNEAQ (reference sequence). In nucleotides, the CDR3 is TGTGCCAGCAGCTGGCGGGGGAGGGTTGGAGAAAAACTGTTTTTT. Encoded protein: CASSWRGRVGEKLFF.

V is TRBV13 and J is TRBJ1-3; D might be TRBD1 (6 bases). The CDR3 loop spans 15 amino acids. Germline V gives CDR1 PRHDT, CDR2 FYEKMQ (reference sequence). Trimming removed 5 bases at V and 0 bases at J, with 11 bases between. Written as DNA, the CDR3 is TGTGCCAGCAGCGAGGGGGGGACCTCTGGAAACACCATATATTTT. It specifies CASSEGGTSGNTIYF.

This chain links TRBV6-6 with TRBJ2-7; D possibly corresponds to TRBD2 (6 bases). CDR3 size: 15 residues. V dropped 7 bases and J dropped 2 bases, with 18 bases sitting between them. Germline V lookup: CDR1 MNHNY, CDR2 SVGAGI (reference sequence). CDR3 protein: CASKPAGTGTYEQYF. The CDR3 coding sequence is TGTGCCAGCAAACCCGCCGGGACTGGCACCTACGAGCAGTACTTC.

The chain employs TRBV11-2 and TRBJ2-1; D is ambiguous. The V end lost 0 bases, the J end lost 9 bases, and 12 bases lay between the germline ends. The CDR3 is 14 residues long. Germline CDR1 is SGHAT and CDR2 is FQNNGV. CDR3 in amino acids: CASSLDRNGFEQFF. Written as DNA, the CDR3 is TGTGCCAGCAGCTTAGACCGGAATGGGTTTGAGCAGTTCTTC.

This rearrangement joins TRBV28 to TRBJ2-2; no definite D call. CDR1 and CDR2 (germline): MDHEN, SYDVKM. The V end lost 7 bases, the J end lost 6 bases, and 15 bases lay between the germline ends. The CDR3 extends over 14 amino acids. DNA of the CDR3: TGTGCCAGCACCGTCAGAGGAAGGCCCGGGGAGCTGTTTTTT. This encodes CASTVRGRPGELFF.

The chain couples TRBV4-3 to TRBJ1-1; 9 bases are shared with TRBD1. The CDR3 has 15 residues. The J segment lost 2 bases and the V segment lost 3 bases, leaving 4 bases of the junction unmatched. Germline V gene lookup returns CDR1 LGHNA and CDR2 YSLEER. The CDR3 loop is CASSQGQGSNTEAFF. The DNA of the CDR3 is TGCGCCAGCAGCCAGGGACAGGGTTCAAACACTGAAGCTTTCTTT.

The genes are TRBV30 and TRBJ1-6, with D unclear. This CDR3 has 16 amino acids. V was shortened by 1 base and J by 6 bases, with 16 bases between the two germline ends. Looked up from germline, CDR1 is GTSNPN and CDR2 is SVGIG (reference sequence). The CDR3 here is CAWSAPWGYGNSPLHF. Written as DNA, the CDR3 is TGTGCCTGGAGTGCCCCCTGGGGTTACGGTAATTCACCCCTCCACTTT.

The V gene is TRBV27, the J gene TRBJ1-6; D ambiguous. Trimming pared 4 bases from V and 2 bases from J, leaving 12 bases between. The CDR3 contains 16 residues. Germline V gives CDR1 MNHEY, CDR2 SMNVEV (reference sequence). The CDR3 spells CASSSQYSAYNSPLHF. The CDR3 DNA reads TGTGCCAGCAGTTCCCAGTATAGCGCCTATAATTCACCCCTCCACTTT.

The chain has TRBV28 and TRBJ1-3; D remains unclear. The V end lost 11 bases, the J end lost 4 bases, and 24 bases lay between the germline ends. Germline CDR1 reads MDHEN; CDR2 reads SYDVKM. CDR3 length: 16 residues. The CDR3 coding sequence is TGTGCCGGCTCTGGGTATTCGAAGGGCTTCGGAAACACCATATATTTT. Translating gives CAGSGYSKGFGNTIYF.

This rearrangement joins TRBV19 to TRBJ1-5, with D hard to call. Germline CDR1 and CDR2: LNHDA and SQIVND (reference sequence). V was clipped by 1 base and J by 8 bases, with 18 bases between them. The CDR3 spans 16 residues. CDR3: CASSIASDTWTEPQHF. CDR3 DNA sequence: TGTGCCAGTAGTATAGCCAGCGACACGTGGACTGAGCCCCAGCATTTT.

V is TRBV2 and J is TRBJ1-1; the match to TRBD1 covers 8 bases. The V segment lost 7 bases and the J segment 4 bases; nucleotides outside the gene matches: 11. Germline V gene sequence: CDR1 SNHLY, CDR2 FYNNEI. The CDR3 covers 15 residues. CDR3 in amino acids: CASTWTGTLGTEAFF. The CDR3 bases are TGTGCCAGCACCTGGACAGGGACTCTGGGCACTGAAGCTTTCTTT.

The chain carries TRBV30 and TRBJ1-5, with D unclear. The CDR3 is 15 residues long. CDR1 GTSNPN and CDR2 SVGIG come from the germline V gene (reference sequence). Trimming took off 2 bases at V and 0 bases at J, with 11 bases between the two ends. CDR3 sequence: CAWSPRSNSNQPQHF. The CDR3 DNA follows: TGTGCCTGGAGTCCGCGCTCCAATAGCAATCAGCCCCAGCATTTT.

The V and J genes are TRBV5-4 and TRBJ2-1, with D tentatively TRBD1 (5 bases). Trimming took 4 bases from V and 9 from J, leaving 11 bases between them. The germline V gene has CDR1 SGHNT and CDR2 YYREEE (reference sequence). The CDR3 sequence is 12 residues long. The CDR3: CASSPGRSEQFF. The CDR3 DNA is TGTGCCAGCAGCCCAGGGCGTAGTGAGCAGTTCTTC.

This chain uses TRBV7-2 with TRBJ1-1; no firm D call. The CDR3 covers 14 residues. CDR1 is SGHTA and CDR2 is FQGNSA in the germline V gene. V dropped 5 bases and J dropped 1 base, with 11 bases sitting between them. CDR3 sequence (DNA): TGTGCCAGCAGCCTAAGAGACTCGAACACTGAAGCTTTCTTT. Translated: CASSLRDSNTEAFF. Based on the CDR3 plus reference TRBV7-2 and TRBJ1-1, the full variable domain is GAGVSQSPSNKVTEKGKDVELRCDPISGHTALYWYRQSLGQGLEFLIYFQGNSAPDKSGLPSDRFSAERTGGSVSTLTIQRTQQEDSAVYLCASSLRDSNTEAFFGQGTRLTVV.

The chain is built from TRBV27 and TRBJ1-5; D unresolved. V was pared by 4 bases and J by 6 bases, with 13 bases between. This CDR3 has 14 residues. Looked up from germline, CDR1 is MNHEY and CDR2 is SMNVEV (reference sequence). The CDR3 region is CASSSLGGSQPQHF. CDR3 DNA: TGTGCCAGCAGTTCTCTGGGCGGATCTCAGCCCCAGCATTTT.

V is TRBV9 and J is TRBJ1-2, with TRBD1 as a possible D gene (5 bases). V was cut by 3 bases and J by 10 bases, with 16 bases left in between. Germline CDR1 reads SGDLS; CDR2 reads YYNGEE. The CDR3 runs to 13 residues. CDR3 DNA: TGTGCCAGCAGCGCACAGCTCAGGGCTGTCTACACCTTC. It yields the protein CASSAQLRAVYTF.